This TCR beta chain was sequenced during a study of identical twins. Notes on the study in general: The study found excess low generation probability among twin-shared out-of-frame alpha sequences. Weaker excess twin sharing was seen among beta out-of-frame sequences. Fewer insertions were carried by abundant cord blood beta clonotypes, but none was seen in memory repertoires.

Germline CDR1 is SGHVS and CDR2 is FQNEAQ. Trimming took off 5 bases at V and 0 bases at J, with 11 bases between the two ends. This CDR3 is built from 15 residues. TCRdb redid the calling of the 5' RACE reads with MiXCR, one entry per CDR3 protein. In the table there are 500,000 to 550,000 distinct CDR3 sequences, about a fifth of which are singletons. As regards this clonotype: What it binds is unknown.

This sample also belongs to another study, concerning yellow fever vaccine responses in identical twins.

This sequence was found in a woman in her late teens or twenties in good health. The sequenced material came from CD4+ T cells sorted from blood. The chain employs TRBV7-8 and TRBJ2-1; weak D call: TRBD2 (5 bases). In nucleotides, the CDR3 is TGTGCCAGCAGCCCTAGGGAGAGCTCCTACAATGAGCAGTTCTTC. Residues: CASSPRESSYNEQFF.